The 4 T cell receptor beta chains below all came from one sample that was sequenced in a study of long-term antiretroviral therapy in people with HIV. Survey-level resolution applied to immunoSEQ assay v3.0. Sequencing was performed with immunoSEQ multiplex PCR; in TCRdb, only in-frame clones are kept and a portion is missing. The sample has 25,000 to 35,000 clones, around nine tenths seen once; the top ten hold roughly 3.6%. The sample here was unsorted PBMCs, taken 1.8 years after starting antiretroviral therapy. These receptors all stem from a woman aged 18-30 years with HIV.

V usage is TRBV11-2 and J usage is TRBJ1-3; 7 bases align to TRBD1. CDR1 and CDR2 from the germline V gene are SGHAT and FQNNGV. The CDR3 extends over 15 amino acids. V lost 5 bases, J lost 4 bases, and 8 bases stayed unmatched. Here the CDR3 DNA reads TGTGCCAGCAGCCTCGACAGGGTGGGAGGAAACACCATATATTTT. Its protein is CASSLDRVGGNTIYF.

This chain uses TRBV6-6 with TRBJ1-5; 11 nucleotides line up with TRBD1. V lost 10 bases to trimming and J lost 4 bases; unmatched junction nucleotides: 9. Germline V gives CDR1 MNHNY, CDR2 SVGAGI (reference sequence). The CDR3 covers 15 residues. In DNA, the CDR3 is TGTGCCATCAGCCTGGACAGGGGGCTTAATCAGCCCCAGCATTTT. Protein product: CAISLDRGLNQPQHF.

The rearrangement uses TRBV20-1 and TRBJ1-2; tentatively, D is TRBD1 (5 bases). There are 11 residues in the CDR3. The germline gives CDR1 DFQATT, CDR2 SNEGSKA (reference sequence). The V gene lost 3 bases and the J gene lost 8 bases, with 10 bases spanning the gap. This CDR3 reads CSASGRDGYTF. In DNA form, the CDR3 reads TGCAGTGCTAGTGGTAGGGACGGCTACACCTTC.

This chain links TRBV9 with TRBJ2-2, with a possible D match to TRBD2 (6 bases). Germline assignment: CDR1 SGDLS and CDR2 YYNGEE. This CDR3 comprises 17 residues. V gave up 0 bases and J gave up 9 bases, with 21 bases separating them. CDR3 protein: CASSVGIRGRSERELFF. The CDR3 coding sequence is TGTGCCAGCAGCGTAGGGATCCGGGGGAGATCGGAGAGGGAGCTGTTTTTT. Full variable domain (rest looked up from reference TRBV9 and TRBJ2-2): DSGVTQTPKHLITATGQRVTLRCSPRSGDLSVYWYQQSLDQGLQFLIQYYNGEERAKGNILERFSAQQFPDLHSELNLSSLELGDSALYFCASSVGIRGRSERELFFGEGSRLTVL.